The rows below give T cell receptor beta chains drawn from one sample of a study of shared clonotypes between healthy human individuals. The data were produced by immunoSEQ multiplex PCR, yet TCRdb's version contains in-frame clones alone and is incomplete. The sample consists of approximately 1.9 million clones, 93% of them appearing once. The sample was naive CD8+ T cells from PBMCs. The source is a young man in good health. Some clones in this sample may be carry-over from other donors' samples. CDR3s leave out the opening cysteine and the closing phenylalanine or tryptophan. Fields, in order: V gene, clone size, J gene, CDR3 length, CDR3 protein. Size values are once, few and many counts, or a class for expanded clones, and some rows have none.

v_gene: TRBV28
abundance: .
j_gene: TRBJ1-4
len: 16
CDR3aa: ASSLLTADRRSNEKLF

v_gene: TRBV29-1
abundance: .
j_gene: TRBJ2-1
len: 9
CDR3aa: SVATGNEQF

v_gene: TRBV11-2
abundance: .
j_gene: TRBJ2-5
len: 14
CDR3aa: ASSSNLGAARETQY

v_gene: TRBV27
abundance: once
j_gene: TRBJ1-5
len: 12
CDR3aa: ASSYGYSNQPQH

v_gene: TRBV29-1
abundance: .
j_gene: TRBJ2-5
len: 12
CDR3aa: SAGTRTVKETQY

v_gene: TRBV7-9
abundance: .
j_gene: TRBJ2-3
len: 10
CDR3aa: ASSFMTDTQY

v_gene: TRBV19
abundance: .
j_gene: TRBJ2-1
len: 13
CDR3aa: ASSMVGGLNNEQF

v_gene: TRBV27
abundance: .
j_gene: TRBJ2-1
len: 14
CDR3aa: ASSLGTTLGSNEQF

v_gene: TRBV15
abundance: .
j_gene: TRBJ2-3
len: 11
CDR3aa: ATSRDLADTQY

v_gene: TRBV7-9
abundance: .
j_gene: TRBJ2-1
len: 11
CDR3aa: ASTRVGNNEQF

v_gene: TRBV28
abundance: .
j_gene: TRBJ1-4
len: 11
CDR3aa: ASRQGPNEKLF

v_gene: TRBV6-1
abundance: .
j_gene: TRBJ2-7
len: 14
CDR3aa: ASSDRLGQRAYEQY

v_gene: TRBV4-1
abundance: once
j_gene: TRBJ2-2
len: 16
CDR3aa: ASSQGLAGNPNTGELF

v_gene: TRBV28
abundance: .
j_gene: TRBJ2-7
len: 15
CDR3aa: ASSLPFKGVRPYEQY

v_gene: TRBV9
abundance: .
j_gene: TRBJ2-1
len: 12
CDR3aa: ASSALTRDNEQF

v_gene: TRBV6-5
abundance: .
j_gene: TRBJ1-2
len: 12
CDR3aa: ASSSLTGDYGYT

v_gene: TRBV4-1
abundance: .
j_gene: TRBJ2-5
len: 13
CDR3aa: ASSLRRASFETQY

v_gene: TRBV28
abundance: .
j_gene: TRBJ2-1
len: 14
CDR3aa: ASSLFSEGKADEQF

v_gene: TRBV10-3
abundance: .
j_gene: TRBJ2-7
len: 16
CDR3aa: AISESSDGTGGSYEQY

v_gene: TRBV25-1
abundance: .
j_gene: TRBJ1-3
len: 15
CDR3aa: ASSVRTLSSPGNTIY

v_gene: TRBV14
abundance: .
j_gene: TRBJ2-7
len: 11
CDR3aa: ASSQPWGYEQY

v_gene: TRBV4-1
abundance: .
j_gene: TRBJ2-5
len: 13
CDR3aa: ASSPETRNGETQY

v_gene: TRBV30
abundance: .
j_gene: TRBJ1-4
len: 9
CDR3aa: ACRTNEKLF

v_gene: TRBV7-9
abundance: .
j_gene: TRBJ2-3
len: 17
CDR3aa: ASSQVTSGRVFVTDTQY

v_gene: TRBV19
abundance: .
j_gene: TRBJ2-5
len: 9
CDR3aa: ASSIGGTQY

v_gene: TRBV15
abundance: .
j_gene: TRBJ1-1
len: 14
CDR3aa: ATSSLALSDQTRAF

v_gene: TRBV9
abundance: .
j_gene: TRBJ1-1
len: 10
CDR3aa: ASSVQGTEAF

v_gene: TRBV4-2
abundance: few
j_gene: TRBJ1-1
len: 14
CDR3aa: ASSQVVHGESTEAF

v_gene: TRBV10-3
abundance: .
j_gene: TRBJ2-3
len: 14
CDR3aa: AISESAATGTDTQY

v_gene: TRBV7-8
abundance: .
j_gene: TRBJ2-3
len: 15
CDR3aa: ASSLAGLAGEADTQY

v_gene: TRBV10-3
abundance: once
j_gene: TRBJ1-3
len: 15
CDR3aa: AISESRDRGSGNTIY

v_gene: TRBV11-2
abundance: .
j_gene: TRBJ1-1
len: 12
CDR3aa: ASSPFGAGTEAF

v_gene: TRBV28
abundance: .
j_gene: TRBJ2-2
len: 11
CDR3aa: ASSWGHTGELF

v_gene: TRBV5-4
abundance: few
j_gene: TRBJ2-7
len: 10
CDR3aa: ASSLFAGEQY

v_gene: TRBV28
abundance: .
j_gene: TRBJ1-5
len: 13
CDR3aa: ASSLSGGLNQPQH

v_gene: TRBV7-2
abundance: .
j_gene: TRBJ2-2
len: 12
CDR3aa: ASSLGLYTGELF

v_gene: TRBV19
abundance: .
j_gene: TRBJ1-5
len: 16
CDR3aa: ASSKSGHRQNSNQPQH

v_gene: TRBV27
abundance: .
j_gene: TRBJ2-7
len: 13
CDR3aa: ASSQQGESSYEQY

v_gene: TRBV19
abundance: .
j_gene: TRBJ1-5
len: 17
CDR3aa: ASTGLWVYQGAGNQPQH

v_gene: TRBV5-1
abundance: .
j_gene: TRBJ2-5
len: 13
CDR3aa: ASSQLPDRKETQY

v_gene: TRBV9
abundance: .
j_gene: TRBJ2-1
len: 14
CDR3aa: ASSAKSGEAGNEQF